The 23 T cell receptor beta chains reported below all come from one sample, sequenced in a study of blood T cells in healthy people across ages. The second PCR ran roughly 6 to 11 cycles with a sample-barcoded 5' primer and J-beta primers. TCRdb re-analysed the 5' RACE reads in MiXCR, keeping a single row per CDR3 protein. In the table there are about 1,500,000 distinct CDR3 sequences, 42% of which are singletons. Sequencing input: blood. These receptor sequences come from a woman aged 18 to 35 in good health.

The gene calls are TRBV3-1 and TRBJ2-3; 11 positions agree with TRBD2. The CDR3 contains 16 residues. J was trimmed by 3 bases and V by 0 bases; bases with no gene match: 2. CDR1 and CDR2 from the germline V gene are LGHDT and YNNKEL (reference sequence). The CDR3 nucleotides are TGTGCCAGCAGCCAAGAGTGGACTAGCGGGACAGATACGCAGTATTTT. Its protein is CASSQEWTSGTDTQYF.

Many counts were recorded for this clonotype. DNA of the CDR3: TGTGCCAGCAGCCGGGACTTCCAAGAGACCCAGTACTTC. Protein sequence: CASSRDFQETQYF. V usage is TRBV3-1 and J usage is TRBJ2-5; D might be TRBD2 (6 bases). The CDR3 covers 13 residues. The V gene's germline CDR1 is LGHDT and CDR2 YNNKEL (reference sequence). The germline V and J ends were trimmed by 4 bases and 1 base, with 7 bases remaining between them.

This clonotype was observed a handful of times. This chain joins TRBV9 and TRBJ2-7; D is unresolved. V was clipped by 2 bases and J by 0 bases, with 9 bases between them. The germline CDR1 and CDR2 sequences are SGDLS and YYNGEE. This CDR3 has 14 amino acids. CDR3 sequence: CASSVGINSYEQYF. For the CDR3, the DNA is TGTGCCAGCAGCGTGGGGATTAACTCCTACGAGCAGTACTTC.

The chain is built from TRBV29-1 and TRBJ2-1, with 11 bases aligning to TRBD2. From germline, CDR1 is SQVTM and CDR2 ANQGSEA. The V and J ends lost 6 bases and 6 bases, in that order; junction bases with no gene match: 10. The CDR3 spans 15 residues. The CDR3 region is CSVKTSGVPLNEQFF. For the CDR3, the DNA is TGCAGCGTCAAGACTAGCGGGGTTCCCCTCAATGAGCAGTTCTTC.

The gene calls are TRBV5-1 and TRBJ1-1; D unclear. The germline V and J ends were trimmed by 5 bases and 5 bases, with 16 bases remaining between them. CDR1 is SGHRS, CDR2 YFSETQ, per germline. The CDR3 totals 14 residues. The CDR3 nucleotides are TGCGCCAGCAGGTCAACCGCGGTGGGAACTGAAGCTTTCTTT. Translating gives CASRSTAVGTEAFF.

The CDR3, as DNA: TGTGCCAGCAGCGTAGCCGTCGGAACAGGGGAATGGAATGAGCAGTTCTTC. Amino acid sequence: CASSVAVGTGEWNEQFF. This rearrangement joins TRBV9 to TRBJ2-1, with 7 bases identical to TRBD1. The CDR3 extends over 17 amino acids. Germline lookup yields CDR1 SGDLS and CDR2 YYNGEE. The V gene end was trimmed by 0 bases and the J gene end by 7 bases; junction bases not matched to a gene: 13.

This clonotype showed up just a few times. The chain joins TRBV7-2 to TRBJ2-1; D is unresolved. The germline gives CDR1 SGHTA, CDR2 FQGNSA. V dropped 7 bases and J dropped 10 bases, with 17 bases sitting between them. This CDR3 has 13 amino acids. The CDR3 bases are TGTGCCAGCACCCCTCACCCTAAGAACGAGCAGTTCTTC. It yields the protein CASTPHPKNEQFF.

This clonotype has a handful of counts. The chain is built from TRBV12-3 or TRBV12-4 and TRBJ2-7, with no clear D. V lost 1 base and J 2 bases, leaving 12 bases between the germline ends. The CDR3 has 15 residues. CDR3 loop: CASSLVSATAYEQYF. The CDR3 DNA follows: TGTGCCAGCAGTTTAGTATCCGCCACCGCCTACGAGCAGTACTTC.

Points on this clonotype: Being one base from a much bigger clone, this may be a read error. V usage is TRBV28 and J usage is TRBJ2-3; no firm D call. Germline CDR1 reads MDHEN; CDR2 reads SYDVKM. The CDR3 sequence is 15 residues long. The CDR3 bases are TGTGCCAGCAGCTCACCGCCCGCCCACACAGATGCGCAGTATTTT. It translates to CASSSPPAHTDAQYF.

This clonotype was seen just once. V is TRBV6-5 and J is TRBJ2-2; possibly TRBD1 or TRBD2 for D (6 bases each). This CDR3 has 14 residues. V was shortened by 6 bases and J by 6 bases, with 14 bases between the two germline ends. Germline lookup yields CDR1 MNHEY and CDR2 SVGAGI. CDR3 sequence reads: CASRRGTPPGELFF. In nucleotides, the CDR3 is TGTGCCAGCAGGCGCGGGACACCGCCCGGGGAGCTGTTTTTT.

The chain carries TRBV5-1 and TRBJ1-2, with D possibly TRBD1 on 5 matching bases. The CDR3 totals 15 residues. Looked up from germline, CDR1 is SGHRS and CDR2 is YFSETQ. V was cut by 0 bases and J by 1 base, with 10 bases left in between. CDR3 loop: CASSLGETVNYGYTF. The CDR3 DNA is TGCGCCAGCAGCTTGGGCGAGACAGTTAACTATGGCTACACCTTC. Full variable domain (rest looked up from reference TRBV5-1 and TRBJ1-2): KAGVTQTPRYLIKTRGQQVTLSCSPISGHRSVSWYQQTPGQGLQFLFEYFSETQRNKGNFPGRFSGRQFSNSRSEMNVSTLELGDSALYLCASSLGETVNYGYTFGSGTRLTVV.

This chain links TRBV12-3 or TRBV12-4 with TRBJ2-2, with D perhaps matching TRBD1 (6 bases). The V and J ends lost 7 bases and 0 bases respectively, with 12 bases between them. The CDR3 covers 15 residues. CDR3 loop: CASNWRTANTGELFF. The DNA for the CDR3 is TGTGCCAGCAATTGGCGGACAGCGAACACCGGGGAGCTGTTTTTT.

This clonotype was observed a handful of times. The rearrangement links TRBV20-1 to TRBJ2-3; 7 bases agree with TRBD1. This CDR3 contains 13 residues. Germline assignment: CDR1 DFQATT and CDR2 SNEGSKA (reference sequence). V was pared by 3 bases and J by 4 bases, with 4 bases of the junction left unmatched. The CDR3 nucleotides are TGCAGTGCTAGGACAGGGCGATCAGATACGCAGTATTTT. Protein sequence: CSARTGRSDTQYF.

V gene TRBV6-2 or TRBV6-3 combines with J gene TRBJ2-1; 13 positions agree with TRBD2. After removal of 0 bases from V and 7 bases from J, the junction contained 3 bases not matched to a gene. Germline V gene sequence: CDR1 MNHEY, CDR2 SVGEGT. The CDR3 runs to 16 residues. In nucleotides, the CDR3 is TGTGCCAGCAGTTACTCCGGGACTAGCGGGGTAAATGAGCAGTTCTTC. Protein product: CASSYSGTSGVNEQFF.

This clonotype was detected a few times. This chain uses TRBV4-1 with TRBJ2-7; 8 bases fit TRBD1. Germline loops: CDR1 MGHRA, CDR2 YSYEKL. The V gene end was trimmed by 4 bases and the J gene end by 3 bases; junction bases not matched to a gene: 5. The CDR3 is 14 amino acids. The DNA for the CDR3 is TGCGCCAGCAGCCGAAACGGACAGGGCTACGAGCAGTACTTC. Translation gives CASSRNGQGYEQYF.

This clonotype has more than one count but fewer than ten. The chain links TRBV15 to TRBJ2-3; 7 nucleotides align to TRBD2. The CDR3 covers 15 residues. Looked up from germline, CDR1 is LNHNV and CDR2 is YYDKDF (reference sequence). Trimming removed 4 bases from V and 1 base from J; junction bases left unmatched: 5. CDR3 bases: TGTGCCACCAGCACCCCTAGCGGAGGCACAGATACGCAGTATTTT. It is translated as CATSTPSGGTDTQYF.

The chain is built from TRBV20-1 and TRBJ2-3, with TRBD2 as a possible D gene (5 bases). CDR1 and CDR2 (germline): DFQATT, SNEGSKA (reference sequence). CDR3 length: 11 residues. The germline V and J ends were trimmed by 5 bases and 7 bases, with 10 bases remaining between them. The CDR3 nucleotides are TGCAGTGCTTCGACCGGGAATACGCAGTATTTT. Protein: CSASTGNTQYF.

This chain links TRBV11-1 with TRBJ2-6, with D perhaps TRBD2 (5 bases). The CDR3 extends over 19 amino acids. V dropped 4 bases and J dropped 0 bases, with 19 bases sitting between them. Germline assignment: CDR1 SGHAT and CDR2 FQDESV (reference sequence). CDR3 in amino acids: CASSSDQTTPGSGANVLTF. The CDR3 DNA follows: TGTGCCAGCAGCTCCGATCAGACTACCCCAGGCTCTGGGGCCAACGTCCTGACTTTC.

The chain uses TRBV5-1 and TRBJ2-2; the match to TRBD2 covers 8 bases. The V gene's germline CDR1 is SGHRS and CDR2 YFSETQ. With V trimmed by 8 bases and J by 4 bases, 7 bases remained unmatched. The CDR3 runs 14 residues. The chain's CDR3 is CASSGGSSTGELFF. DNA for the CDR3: TGCGCCAGTTCGGGAGGGAGCAGCACCGGGGAGCTGTTTTTT.

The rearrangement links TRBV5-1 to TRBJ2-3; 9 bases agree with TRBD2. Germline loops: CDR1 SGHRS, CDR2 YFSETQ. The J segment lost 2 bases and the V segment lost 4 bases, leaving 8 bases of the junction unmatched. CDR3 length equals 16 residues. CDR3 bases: TGCGCCAGCAGCCCGACTAGCGGCAATCCCACAGATACGCAGTATTTT. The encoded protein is CASSPTSGNPTDTQYF.

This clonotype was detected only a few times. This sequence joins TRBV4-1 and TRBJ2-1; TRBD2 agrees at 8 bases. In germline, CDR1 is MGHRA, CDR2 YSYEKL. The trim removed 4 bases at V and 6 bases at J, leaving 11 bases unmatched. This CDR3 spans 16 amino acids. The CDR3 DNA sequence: TGCGCCAGCAGCCCAGATAGCGGGACGCCGCGCAATGAGCAGTTCTTC. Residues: CASSPDSGTPRNEQFF.

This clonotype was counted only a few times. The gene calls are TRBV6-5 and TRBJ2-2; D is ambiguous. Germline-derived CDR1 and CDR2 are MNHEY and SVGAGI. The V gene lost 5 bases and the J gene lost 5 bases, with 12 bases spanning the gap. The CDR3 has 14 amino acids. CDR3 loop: CASSGITGTGELFF. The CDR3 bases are TGTGCCAGCAGTGGGATAACTGGGACCGGGGAGCTGTTTTTT.

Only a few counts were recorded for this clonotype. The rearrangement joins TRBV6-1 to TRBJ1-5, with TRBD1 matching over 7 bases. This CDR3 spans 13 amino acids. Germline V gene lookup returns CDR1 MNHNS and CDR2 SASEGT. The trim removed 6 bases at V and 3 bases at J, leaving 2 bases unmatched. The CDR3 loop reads CASREGANQPQHF. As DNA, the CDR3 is TGTGCCAGCAGGGAGGGGGCCAATCAGCCCCAGCATTTT.